This T cell receptor beta chain was found in a study of beta chain features in type 1 diabetes. Study results and caveats: PCR might favor shorter templates, but any such skew would affect patients and controls equally. For Type 1 diabetes patients, all four CD4+ subsets carried TCRB CDR3s that were moderately but significantly shorter. Compared with healthy donors, patients appeared to share more similar naive, central memory and regulatory TCRB repertoires.

All of the isolated RNA was reverse transcribed, so expressed TCRB transcripts were sequenced. Clones were read by immunoSEQ multiplex PCR, and TCRdb kept only the in-frame ones, dropping some. The repertoire consists of roughly 230,000 clones, with 11% occurring once and the leading ten covering about 0.018%. With respect to this clone: The antigen remains unidentified.

After removal of 4 bases from V and 4 bases from J, the junction contained 13 bases not matched to a gene. CDR3 length: 17 amino acids. CDR1 is SEHNR, CDR2 FQNEAQ, per germline (reference sequence). This rearrangement joins TRBV7-9 to TRBJ1-2, with 9 positions matching TRBD1. The receptor's source is a man aged 25 to 40 with type 1 diabetes. The sequenced sample consisted of naive CD4+ T cells from blood. The CDR3: CASSSNPGQGPTYGYTF. The CDR3 bases are TGTGCCAGCAGCTCCAACCCAGGACAGGGGCCTACCTATGGCTACACCTTC.